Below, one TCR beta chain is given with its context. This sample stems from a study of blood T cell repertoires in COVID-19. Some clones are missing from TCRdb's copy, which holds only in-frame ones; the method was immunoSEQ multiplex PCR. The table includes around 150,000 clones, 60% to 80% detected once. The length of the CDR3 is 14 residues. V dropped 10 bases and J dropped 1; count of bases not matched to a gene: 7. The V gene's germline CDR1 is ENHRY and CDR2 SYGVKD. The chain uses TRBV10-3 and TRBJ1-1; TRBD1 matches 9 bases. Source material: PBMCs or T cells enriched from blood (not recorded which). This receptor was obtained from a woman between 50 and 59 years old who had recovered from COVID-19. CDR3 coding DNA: TGTGCCACCAAACAGGGACAGGGGAACACTGAAGCTTTCTTT. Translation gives CATKQGQGNTEAFF.